This entry describes one TCR beta chain. Constant-region reverse primers amplified full-length variable regions, followed by semi-nested Nested Universal Primer A PCR. In TCRdb, the 5' RACE reads were re-called with MiXCR into one record per CDR3 protein. Here the sample spans about 50,000 distinct CDR3 sequences, 25% to 30% being singletons. V was clipped by 3 bases and J by 7 bases; unmatched bases: 11. Germline-derived CDR1 and CDR2 are DFQATT and SNEGSKA (reference sequence). The CDR3 length is 15 residues. The genes are TRBV20-1 and TRBJ2-3, with 9 bases aligning to TRBD2. The clonotype comes from a female donor with breast cancer. Sequenced sample: naive CD4+ T cells sorted from blood. Subset given: naive CD4+ T cells, CD4+CD45RA+CD25-. CDR3 loop: CSARDPSGDLYTQYF. The CDR3 region has the DNA TGCAGTGCTAGGGATCCTAGCGGGGATCTGTATACGCAGTATTTT.